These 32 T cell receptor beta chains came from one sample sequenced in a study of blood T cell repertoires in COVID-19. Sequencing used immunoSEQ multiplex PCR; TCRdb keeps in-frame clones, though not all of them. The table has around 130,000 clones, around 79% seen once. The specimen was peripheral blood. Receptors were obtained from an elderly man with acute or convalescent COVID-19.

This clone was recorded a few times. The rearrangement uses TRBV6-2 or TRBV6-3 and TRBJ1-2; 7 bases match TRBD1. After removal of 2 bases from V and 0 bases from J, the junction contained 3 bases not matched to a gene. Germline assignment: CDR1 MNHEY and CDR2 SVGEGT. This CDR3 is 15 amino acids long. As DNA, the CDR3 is TGTGCCAGCAGTTACCGGGACAGACCTAACTATGGCTACACCTTC. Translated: CASSYRDRPNYGYTF.

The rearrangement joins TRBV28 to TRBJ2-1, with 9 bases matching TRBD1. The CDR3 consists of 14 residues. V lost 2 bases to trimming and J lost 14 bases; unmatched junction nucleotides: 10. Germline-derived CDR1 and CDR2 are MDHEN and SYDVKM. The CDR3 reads CASSLPGTGRVKFF. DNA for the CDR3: TGTGCCAGCAGTTTACCCGGGACAGGGAGGGTCAAGTTCTTC.

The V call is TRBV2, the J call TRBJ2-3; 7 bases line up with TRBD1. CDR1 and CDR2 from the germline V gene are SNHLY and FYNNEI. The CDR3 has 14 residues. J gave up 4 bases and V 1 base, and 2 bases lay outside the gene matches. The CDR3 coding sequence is TGTGCCAGCAGTGAAGGACAGGGACCAGATACGCAGTATTTT. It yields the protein CASSEGQGPDTQYF.

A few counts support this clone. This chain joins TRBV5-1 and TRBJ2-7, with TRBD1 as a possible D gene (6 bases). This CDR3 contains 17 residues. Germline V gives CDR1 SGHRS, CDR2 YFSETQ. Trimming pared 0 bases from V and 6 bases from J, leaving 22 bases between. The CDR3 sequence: CASSLAPSGHLNSEQYF. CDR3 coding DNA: TGCGCCAGCAGCTTGGCGCCTTCGGGACACCTCAACAGCGAGCAGTACTTC.

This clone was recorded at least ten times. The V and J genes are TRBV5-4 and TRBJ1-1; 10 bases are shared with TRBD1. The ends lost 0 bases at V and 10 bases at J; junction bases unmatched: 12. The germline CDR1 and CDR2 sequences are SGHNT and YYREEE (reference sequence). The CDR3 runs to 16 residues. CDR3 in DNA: TGTGCCAGCAGCTTGGGGGCTGACAGGGGGCGAATTGGAGCTTTCTTT. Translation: CASSLGADRGRIGAFF. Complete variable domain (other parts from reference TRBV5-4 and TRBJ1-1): ETGVTQSPTHLIKTRGQQVTLRCSSQSGHNTVSWYQQALGQGPQFIFQYYREEENGRGNFPPRFSGLQFPNYSSELNVNALELDDSALYLCASSLGADRGRIGAFFGQGTRLTVV.

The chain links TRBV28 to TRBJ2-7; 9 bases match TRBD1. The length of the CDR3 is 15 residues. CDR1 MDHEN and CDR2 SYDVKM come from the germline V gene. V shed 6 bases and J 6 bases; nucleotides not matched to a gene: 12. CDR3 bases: TGTGCCAGCAGCCTGAACAGGGGGCGCCAGGGCGAGCAGTACTTC. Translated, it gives CASSLNRGRQGEQYF.

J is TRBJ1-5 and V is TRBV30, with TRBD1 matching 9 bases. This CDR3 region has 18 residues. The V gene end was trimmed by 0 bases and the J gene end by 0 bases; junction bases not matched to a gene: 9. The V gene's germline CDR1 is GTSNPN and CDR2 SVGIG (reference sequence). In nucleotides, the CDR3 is TGTGCCTGGAGTGTAGGGACAGGGACTAAAACTAGCAATCAGCCCCAGCATTTT. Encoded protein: CAWSVGTGTKTSNQPQHF.

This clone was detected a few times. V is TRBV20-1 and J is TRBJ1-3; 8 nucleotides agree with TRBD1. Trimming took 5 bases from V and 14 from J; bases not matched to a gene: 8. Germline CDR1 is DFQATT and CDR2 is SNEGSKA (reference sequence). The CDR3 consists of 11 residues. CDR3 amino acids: CSAWSRTGLYF. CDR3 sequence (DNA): TGCAGTGCTTGGAGCCGGACAGGGTTATATTTT.

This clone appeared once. CDR3 amino acids: CASSEQGVGETQYF. The CDR3, as DNA: TGTGCCAGCAGCGAACAGGGGGTGGGGGAGACCCAGTACTTC. The V gene is TRBV11-3, the J gene TRBJ2-5; 8 nucleotides agree with TRBD1. CDR3 length: 14 amino acids. J gave up 5 bases and V 5 bases, and 7 bases lay outside the gene matches. Looked up from germline, CDR1 is SGHNT and CDR2 is YENEEA.

CDR3 DNA sequence: TGTGCCAGCAGCTTAGCACAGGGAGTGAGAACCGGGGAGCTGTTTTTT. It encodes CASSLAQGVRTGELFF. The gene calls are TRBV7-8 and TRBJ2-2; possibly TRBD1 for D (6 bases). The CDR3 totals 16 residues. The ends were cut back, 0 bases at V and 5 bases at J, with 13 bases in the middle. The V gene's germline CDR1 is SGHVS and CDR2 FQNEAQ.

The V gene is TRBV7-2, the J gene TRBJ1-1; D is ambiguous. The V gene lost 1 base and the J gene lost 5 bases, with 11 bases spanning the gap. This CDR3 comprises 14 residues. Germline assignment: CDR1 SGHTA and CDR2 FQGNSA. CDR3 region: CASSLGLSGTEAFF. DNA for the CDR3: TGTGCCAGCAGCTTAGGCTTATCGGGAACTGAAGCTTTCTTT. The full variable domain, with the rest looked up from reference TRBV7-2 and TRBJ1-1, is GAGVSQSPSNKVTEKGKDVELRCDPISGHTALYWYRQSLGQGLEFLIYFQGNSAPDKSGLPSDRFSAERTGGSVSTLTIQRTQQEDSAVYLCASSLGLSGTEAFFGQGTRLTVV.

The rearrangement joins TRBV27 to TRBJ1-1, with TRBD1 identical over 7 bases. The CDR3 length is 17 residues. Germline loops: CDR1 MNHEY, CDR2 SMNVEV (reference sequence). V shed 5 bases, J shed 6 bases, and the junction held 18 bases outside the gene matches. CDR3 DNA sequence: TGTGCCAGCAGTCCGCGAGGGACAGAGGGAAAAAGCGCTGAAGCTTTCTTT. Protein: CASSPRGTEGKSAEAFF.

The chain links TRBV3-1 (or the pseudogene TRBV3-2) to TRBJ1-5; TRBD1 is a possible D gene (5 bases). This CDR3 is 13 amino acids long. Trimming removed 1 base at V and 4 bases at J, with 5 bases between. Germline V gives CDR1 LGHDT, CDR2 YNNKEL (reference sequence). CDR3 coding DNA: TGTGCCAGCAGCCAAGGACAGAATCAGCCCCAGCATTTT. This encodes CASSQGQNQPQHF.

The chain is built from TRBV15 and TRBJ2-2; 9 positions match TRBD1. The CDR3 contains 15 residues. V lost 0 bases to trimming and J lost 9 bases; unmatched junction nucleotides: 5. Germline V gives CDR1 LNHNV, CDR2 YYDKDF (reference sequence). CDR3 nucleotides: TGTGCCACCAGCAGAGATATGACAGGGGGTCGGGAGCTGTTTTTT. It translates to CATSRDMTGGRELFF.

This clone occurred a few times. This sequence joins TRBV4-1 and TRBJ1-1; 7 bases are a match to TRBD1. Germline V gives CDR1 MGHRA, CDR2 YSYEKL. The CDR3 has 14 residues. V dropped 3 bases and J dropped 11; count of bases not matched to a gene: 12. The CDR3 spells CASSQFRDSLWAFF. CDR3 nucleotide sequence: TGCGCCAGCAGCCAGTTCCGGGACAGCCTGTGGGCTTTCTTT.

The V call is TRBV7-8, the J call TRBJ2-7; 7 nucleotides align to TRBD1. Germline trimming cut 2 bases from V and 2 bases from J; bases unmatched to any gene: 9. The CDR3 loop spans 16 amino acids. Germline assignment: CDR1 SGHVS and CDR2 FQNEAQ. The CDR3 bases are TGTGCCAGCAGCTTATCAGGGGGACGGGGAGCCTACGAGCAGTACTTC. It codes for CASSLSGGRGAYEQYF.

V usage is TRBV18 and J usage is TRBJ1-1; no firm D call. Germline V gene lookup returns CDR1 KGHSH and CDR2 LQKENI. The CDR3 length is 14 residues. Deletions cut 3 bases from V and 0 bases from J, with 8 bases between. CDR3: CASSPGGLNTEAFF. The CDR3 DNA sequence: TGTGCCAGCTCACCGGGCGGGTTGAACACTGAAGCTTTCTTT.

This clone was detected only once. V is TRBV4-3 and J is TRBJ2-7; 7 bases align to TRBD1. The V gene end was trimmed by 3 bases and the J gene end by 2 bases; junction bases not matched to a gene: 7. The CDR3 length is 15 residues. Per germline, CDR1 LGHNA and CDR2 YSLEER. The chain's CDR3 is CASSQTGTATYEQYF. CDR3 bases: TGCGCCAGCAGCCAGACCGGGACAGCCACCTACGAGCAGTACTTC.

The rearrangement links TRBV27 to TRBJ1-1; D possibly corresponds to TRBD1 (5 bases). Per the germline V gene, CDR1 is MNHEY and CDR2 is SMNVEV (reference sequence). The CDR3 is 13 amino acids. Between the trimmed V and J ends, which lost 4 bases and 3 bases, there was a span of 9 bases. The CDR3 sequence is CASSSSGYTEAFF. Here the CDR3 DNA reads TGTGCCAGCAGTTCGTCAGGGTACACTGAAGCTTTCTTT.

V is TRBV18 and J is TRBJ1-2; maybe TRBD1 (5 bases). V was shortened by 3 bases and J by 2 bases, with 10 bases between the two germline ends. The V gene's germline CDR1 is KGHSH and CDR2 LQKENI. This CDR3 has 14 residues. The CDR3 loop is CASSPVDSNYGYTF. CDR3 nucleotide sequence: TGTGCCAGCTCACCGGTCGACAGCAACTATGGCTACACCTTC.

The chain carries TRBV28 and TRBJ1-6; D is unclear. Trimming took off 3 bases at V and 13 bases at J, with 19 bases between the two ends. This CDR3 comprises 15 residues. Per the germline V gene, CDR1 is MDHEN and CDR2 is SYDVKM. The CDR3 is CASSFRSGRIGPLHF. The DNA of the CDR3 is TGTGCCAGCAGTTTCCGTTCGGGGAGAATCGGTCCCCTCCACTTT. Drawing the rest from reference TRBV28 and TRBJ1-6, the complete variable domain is DVKVTQSSRYLVKRTGEKVFLECVQDMDHENMFWYRQDPGLGLRLIYFSYDVKMKEKGDIPEGYSVSREKKERFSLILESASTNQTSMYLCASSFRSGRIGPLHFGNGTRLTVT.

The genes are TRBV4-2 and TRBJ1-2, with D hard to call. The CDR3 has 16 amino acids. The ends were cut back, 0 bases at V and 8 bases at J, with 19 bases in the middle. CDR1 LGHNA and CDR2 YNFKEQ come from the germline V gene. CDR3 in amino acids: CASSQDSTGPTMGYTF. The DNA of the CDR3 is TGTGCCAGCAGCCAAGATTCGACTGGCCCCACTATGGGCTACACCTTC.

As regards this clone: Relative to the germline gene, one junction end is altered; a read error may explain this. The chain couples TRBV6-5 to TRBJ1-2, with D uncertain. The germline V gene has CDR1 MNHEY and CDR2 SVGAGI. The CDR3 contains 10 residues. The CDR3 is CASSYYGYTF. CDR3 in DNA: TGTGCCAGCAGCTACTATGGCTACACCTTC.

CDR3 protein: CASSPGQGDTGELFF. The DNA of the CDR3 is TGTGCCAGCAGTCCGGGACAGGGAGACACCGGGGAGCTGTTTTTT. This sequence joins TRBV11-3 and TRBJ2-2, with 9 bases matching TRBD1. V shed 6 bases, J shed 3 bases, and the junction held 5 bases outside the gene matches. CDR1 SGHNT and CDR2 YENEEA come from the germline V gene. This CDR3 region has 15 residues. The whole variable domain, filled in from reference TRBV11-3 and TRBJ2-2, reads EAGVVQSPRYKIIEKKQPVAFWCNPISGHNTLYWYLQNLGQGPELLIRYENEEAVDDSQLPKDRFSAERLKGVDSTLKIQPAELGDSAVYLCASSPGQGDTGELFFGEGSRLTVL.

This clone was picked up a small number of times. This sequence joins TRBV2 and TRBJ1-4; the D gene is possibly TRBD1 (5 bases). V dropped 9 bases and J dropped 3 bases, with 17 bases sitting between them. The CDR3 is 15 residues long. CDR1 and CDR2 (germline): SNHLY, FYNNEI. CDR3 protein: CASTPWGGANEKLFF. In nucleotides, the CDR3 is TGTGCCAGTACCCCCTGGGGGGGGGCTAATGAAAAACTGTTTTTT.

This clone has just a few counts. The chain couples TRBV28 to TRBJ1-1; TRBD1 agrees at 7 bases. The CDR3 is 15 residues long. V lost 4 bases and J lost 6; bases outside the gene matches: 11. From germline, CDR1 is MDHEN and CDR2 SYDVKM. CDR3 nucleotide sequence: TGTGCCAGCAGTTCCCTCGACAGGGATTTCGCTGAAGCTTTCTTT. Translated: CASSSLDRDFAEAFF.

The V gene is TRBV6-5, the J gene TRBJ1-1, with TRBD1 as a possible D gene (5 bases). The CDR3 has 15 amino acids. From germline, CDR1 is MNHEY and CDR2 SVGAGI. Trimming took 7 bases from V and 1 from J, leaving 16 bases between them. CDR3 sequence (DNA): TGTGCCAGCAAAGGCAACATTCAGGGGAACACTGAAGCTTTCTTT. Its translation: CASKGNIQGNTEAFF.

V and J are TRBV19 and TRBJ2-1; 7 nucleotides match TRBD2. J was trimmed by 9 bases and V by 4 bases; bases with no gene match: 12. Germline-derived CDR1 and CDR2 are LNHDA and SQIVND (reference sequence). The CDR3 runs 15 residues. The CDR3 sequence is CASSRSWRTGGEQFF. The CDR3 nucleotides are TGTGCCAGTAGTAGATCCTGGCGGACGGGGGGTGAGCAGTTCTTC. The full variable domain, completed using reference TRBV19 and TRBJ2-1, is DGGITQSPKYLFRKEGQNVTLSCEQNLNHDAMYWYRQDPGQGLRLIYYSQIVNDFQKGDIAEGYSVSREKKESFPLTVTSAQKNPTAFYLCASSRSWRTGGEQFFGPGTRLTVL.

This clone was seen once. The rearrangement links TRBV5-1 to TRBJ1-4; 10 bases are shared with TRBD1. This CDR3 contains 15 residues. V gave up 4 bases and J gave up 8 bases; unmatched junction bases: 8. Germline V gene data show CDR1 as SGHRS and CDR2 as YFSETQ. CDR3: CASSPPGTGVEKLFF. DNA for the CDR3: TGCGCCAGCAGCCCACCCGGGACAGGGGTGGAAAAACTGTTTTTT.

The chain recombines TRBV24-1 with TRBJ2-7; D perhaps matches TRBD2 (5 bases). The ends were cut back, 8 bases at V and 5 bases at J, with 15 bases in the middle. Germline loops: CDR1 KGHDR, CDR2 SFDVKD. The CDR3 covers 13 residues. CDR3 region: CATISGGEDEQYF. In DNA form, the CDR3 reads TGTGCCACCATTTCCGGAGGTGAAGACGAGCAGTACTTC.

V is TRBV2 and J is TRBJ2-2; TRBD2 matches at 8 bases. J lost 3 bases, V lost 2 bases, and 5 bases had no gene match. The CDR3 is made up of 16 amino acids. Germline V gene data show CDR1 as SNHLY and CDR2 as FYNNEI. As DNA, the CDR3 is TGTGCCAGCAGTGAAACCCAGCGGGGGTACACCGGGGAGCTGTTTTTT. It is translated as CASSETQRGYTGELFF.

CDR3 in DNA: TGTGCCACCAGCTTCGGGGCGGGGGAGACCCAGTACTTC. The encoded protein is CATSFGAGETQYF. This chain links TRBV15 with TRBJ2-5; perhaps TRBD2 as D (6 bases). This CDR3 spans 13 amino acids. The germline V and J ends were trimmed by 5 bases and 5 bases, with 12 bases remaining between them. The germline CDR1 and CDR2 sequences are LNHNV and YYDKDF (reference sequence).